This T cell receptor beta chain was recorded in a study of human T cells and chemical hapten exposure. Across the whole study: All through the approximately 26-week study, the scalp of each patient received diphenylcyclopropenone doses weekly.

For the library, individual cDNA molecules each received unique molecular identifiers. TCRdb called the RACE reads again in MiXCR, with one record for every CDR3 protein. The data hold roughly 60,000 distinct CDR3 sequences, with 9.5% to 15% observed a single time. Trimming shortened V by 4 bases and J by 3 bases, and 12 bases separated the two germline ends. The CDR3 runs 15 residues. Germline-derived CDR1 and CDR2 are ENHRY and SYGVKD. Study-wide points: No change in TCRs above 1 in 1000 frequency was produced by DPC sensitization. All donors were alopecia patients, so their immunity may differ from that of healthy people.

Stated time point: patch test 3, about 24 weeks after DPC sensitization. This sample's treatment: therapeutic diphenylcyclopropenone sensitization with weekly scalp DPC. About this clonotype itself: Its specificity is not known.

This receptor was obtained from a man between 25 and 39 years old with alopecia areata. Some clones in this sample may be carry-over from other donors' samples. The specimen was whole blood, collected in connection with sensitization to the hapten diphenylcyclopropenone (DPC). V is TRBV10-3 and J is TRBJ2-2; D is uncertain. Here the CDR3 reads CAISVWQVDTGELFF. DNA of the CDR3: TGTGCCATCAGTGTATGGCAGGTGGACACCGGGGAGCTGTTTTTT.